These 25 T cell receptor beta chains were all obtained from the same sample, sequenced in a study of human T cells and chemical hapten exposure. Specified time point: patch test 3, about 24 weeks after DPC sensitization. As to treatment: therapeutic diphenylcyclopropenone sensitization with weekly scalp DPC. A single record per CDR3 protein comes from TCRdb applying MiXCR to the RACE reads. The data show roughly 130,000 distinct CDR3 sequences, around 11% seen once. Sequencing used whole blood, obtained in connection with sensitization to the hapten diphenylcyclopropenone (DPC). The receptors stem from a woman aged 45-65 years with alopecia areata. Some clones in this sample may be carry-over from other donors' samples.

The gene calls are TRBV4-2 and TRBJ1-5; D possibly corresponds to TRBD1 (5 bases). Germline V lookup: CDR1 LGHNA, CDR2 YNFKEQ. The length of the CDR3 is 15 residues. The V end was cut by 1 base, the J end by 2 bases, with 9 bases between. This CDR3 is CASSQGGGGNQPQHF. The CDR3 DNA sequence: TGTGCCAGCAGCCAAGGGGGAGGGGGCAATCAGCCCCAGCATTTT.

This clonotype was counted between two and nine times. The V call is TRBV29-1, the J call TRBJ2-5; perhaps TRBD2 as D (5 bases). CDR3 length equals 12 residues. Germline loops: CDR1 SQVTM, CDR2 ANQGSEA. V was trimmed by 8 bases and J by 2 bases, leaving 12 bases between them. The CDR3 DNA follows: TGCAGCTCGATAGCGATTCAAGAGACCCAGTACTTC. Protein product: CSSIAIQETQYF. Based on the CDR3 plus reference TRBV29-1 and TRBJ2-5, the full variable domain is SAVISQKPSRDICQRGTSLTIQCQVDSQVTMMFWYRQQPGQSLTLIATANQGSEATYESGFVIDKFPISRPNLTFSTLTVSNMSPEDSSIYLCSSIAIQETQYFGPGTRLLVL.

This clonotype was detected a few times. The rearrangement links TRBV4-1 to TRBJ2-5, with D hard to call. This CDR3 has 14 residues. The germline V gene encodes CDR1 MGHRA and CDR2 YSYEKL. V was clipped by 0 bases and J by 5 bases, with 10 bases between them. This CDR3 reads CASSQEGGEETQYF. In nucleotides, the CDR3 is TGCGCCAGCAGCCAAGAGGGCGGCGAGGAGACCCAGTACTTC.

The genes are TRBV6-5 and TRBJ1-1; TRBD1 matches at 7 bases. The CDR3 loop spans 14 amino acids. The trim removed 0 bases at V and 4 bases at J, leaving 2 bases unmatched. The germline gives CDR1 MNHEY, CDR2 SVGAGI. The CDR3 spells CASSYSNRGTEAFF. CDR3 coding DNA: TGTGCCAGCAGTTACTCGAACAGGGGCACTGAAGCTTTCTTT.

This clonotype has only a few counts. This chain connects TRBV6-2 or TRBV6-3 to TRBJ2-5; D ambiguous. Per the germline V gene, CDR1 is MNHEY and CDR2 is SVGEGT. The V gene lost 2 bases and the J gene lost 1 base, with 2 bases spanning the gap. This CDR3 is built from 12 residues. CDR3 bases: TGTGCCAGCAGTTACGTCCAAGAGACCCAGTACTTC. As protein: CASSYVQETQYF.

This clonotype was recorded a few times. The chain has TRBV7-9 and TRBJ2-3; 9 bases agree with TRBD2. In germline, CDR1 is SEHNR, CDR2 FQNEAQ (reference sequence). V was pared by 4 bases and J by 6 bases, with 2 bases of the junction left unmatched. This CDR3 region has 13 residues. For the CDR3, the DNA is TGTGCCAGCAGCTCGGCGGGGGGGGATACGCAGTATTTT. This encodes CASSSAGGDTQYF.

In regard to this clonotype: The junction departs from germline at one end; a sequencing error may be responsible. The genes are TRBV2 and TRBJ2-1; 10 positions agree with TRBD1. This CDR3 region has 13 residues. Germline values: CDR1 SNHLY, CDR2 FYNNEI. In DNA form, the CDR3 reads TGTGCCAACAGTGGGGACAGGGGCAATGAGCAGTTCTTC. It translates to CANSGDRGNEQFF.

The chain employs TRBV2 and TRBJ2-7; 7 bases fit TRBD1. The J segment lost 2 bases and the V segment lost 5 bases, leaving 6 bases of the junction unmatched. The CDR3 is made up of 14 amino acids. Germline lookup yields CDR1 SNHLY and CDR2 FYNNEI. CDR3 in amino acids: CASSLTGAPYEQYF. CDR3 nucleotide sequence: TGTGCCAGCAGTCTCACAGGGGCCCCCTACGAGCAGTACTTC.

Here the CDR3 reads CASSLTLYEQYF. The CDR3 DNA is TGTGCCAGCAGCCTGACACTATACGAGCAGTACTTC. V gene TRBV28 combines with J gene TRBJ2-7; unclear D gene. The CDR3 runs 12 residues. Germline CDR1 MDHEN, CDR2 SYDVKM. V lost 6 bases and J lost 4, with 10 bases in between.

This clonotype was detected a few times. CDR3 DNA: TGTGCCAGCAGTTTGACCAGGACCAATCAGCCCCAGCATTTT. Encoded protein: CASSLTRTNQPQHF. The rearrangement links TRBV12-3 or TRBV12-4 to TRBJ1-5; no clear D. The CDR3 runs 14 residues. V was pared by 3 bases and J by 3 bases, with 9 bases between.

The table lists this clonotype with many counts. The chain combines TRBV6-1 with TRBJ2-7; TRBD1 agrees at 8 bases. The CDR3 has 13 amino acids. The germline V gene has CDR1 MNHNS and CDR2 SASEGT. V was clipped by 4 bases and J by 4 bases; unmatched bases: 3. The CDR3, as DNA: TGTGCCAGCAGTGCGGACAGGGCGTACGAGCAGTACTTC. Translating gives CASSADRAYEQYF.

This clonotype was found a few times. This chain links TRBV9 with TRBJ1-5, with TRBD1 matching over 7 bases. Germline-derived CDR1 and CDR2 are SGDLS and YYNGEE. The CDR3 consists of 15 residues. The V and J ends lost 4 bases and 4 bases, in that order; junction bases with no gene match: 8. The DNA for the CDR3 is TGTGCCAGCAGCTTAGGGGGCCTGGGGAATCAGCCCCAGCATTTT. Protein sequence: CASSLGGLGNQPQHF.

The genes are TRBV18 and TRBJ1-2; D is unclear. The CDR3 totals 14 residues. Trimming removed 4 bases from V and 6 bases from J, with 15 bases in between. Germline V gene sequence: CDR1 KGHSH, CDR2 LQKENI. DNA of the CDR3: TGTGCCAGCTCACTGGCGGGTGAGAATAATGGCTACACCTTC. Amino acids: CASSLAGENNGYTF.

This clonotype was recorded a few times. The rearrangement links TRBV29-1 to TRBJ2-5; tentatively, D is TRBD2 (6 bases). Germline CDR1 reads SQVTM; CDR2 reads ANQGSEA. V was pared by 4 bases and J by 5 bases, with 8 bases between. The CDR3 runs to 11 residues. CDR3 amino acids: CSVGGGETQYF. The CDR3 region has the DNA TGCAGCGTTGGTGGGGGGGAGACCCAGTACTTC.

This clonotype has a count of ten or more. The CDR3 DNA sequence: TGTGCCAGCAGCGTAGTGACAGATACGCAGTATTTT. Its protein product is CASSVVTDTQYF. The chain carries TRBV9 and TRBJ2-3; no clear D gene. Looked up from germline, CDR1 is SGDLS and CDR2 is YYNGEE. The germline V and J ends were trimmed by 0 bases and 3 bases, with 2 bases remaining between them. The CDR3 consists of 12 residues.

This clonotype was counted between two and nine times. V and J are TRBV29-1 and TRBJ1-1; D perhaps matches TRBD1 (6 bases). Germline CDR1 reads SQVTM; CDR2 reads ANQGSEA. The CDR3 runs 13 residues. Trimming left V 4 bases short and J 4 bases short, with 13 bases between. For the CDR3, the DNA is TGCAGCGTTGCCCGGCGAGGGGGCACTGAAGCTTTCTTT. Translation gives CSVARRGGTEAFF.

The chain carries TRBV5-6 and TRBJ1-4; TRBD1 might be the D (5 bases). Trimming stripped 4 bases from V and 4 bases from J, with 14 bases between. The V gene's germline CDR1 is SGHDT and CDR2 YYEEEE. This CDR3 comprises 15 residues. CDR3: CASSRLDSRNEKLFF. The CDR3, as DNA: TGTGCCAGCAGCCGATTAGACAGCCGTAATGAAAAACTGTTTTTT.

V is TRBV5-6 and J is TRBJ1-6; the D is unclear. V was trimmed by 0 bases and J by 16 bases, leaving 8 bases between them. The CDR3 totals 11 residues. CDR1 SGHDT and CDR2 YYEEEE come from the germline V gene. The CDR3 spells CASSLGPSLHF. The DNA for the CDR3 is TGTGCCAGCAGCTTGGGCCCCTCTCTCCACTTT. Full variable domain (remainder filled in from reference TRBV5-6 and TRBJ1-6): DAGVTQSPTHLIKTRGQQVTLRCSPKSGHDTVSWYQQALGQGPQFIFQYYEEEERQRGNFPDRFSGHQFPNYSSELNVNALLLGDSALYLCASSLGPSLHFGNGTRLTVT.

The CDR3 sequence: CATATRRTGVQPQHF. The CDR3 region has the DNA TGTGCCACCGCGACGAGAAGGACAGGGGTTCAGCCCCAGCATTTT. The chain has TRBV6-2 or TRBV6-3 and TRBJ1-5; the match to TRBD1 covers 9 bases. CDR1 and CDR2 (germline): MNHEY, SVGEGT. This CDR3 region has 15 residues. V lost 10 bases, J lost 6 bases, and 13 bases stayed unmatched.

This clonotype has ten or more counts. The chain uses TRBV4-3 and TRBJ2-1; 7 positions agree with TRBD2. Trimming at V came to 1 base and at J to 0 bases, leaving 9 bases not matched to a gene. This CDR3 has 18 residues. Germline loops: CDR1 LGHNA, CDR2 YSLEER. CDR3 amino acids: CASSQGIQAGSSYNEQFF. CDR3 coding DNA: TGCGCCAGCAGCCAAGGGATTCAAGCGGGGAGCTCCTACAATGAGCAGTTCTTC.

The table lists this clonotype with a few counts. The V gene is TRBV6-5, the J gene TRBJ1-2; possibly TRBD1 for D (6 bases). Germline values: CDR1 MNHEY, CDR2 SVGAGI. This CDR3 spans 13 amino acids. Trimming removed 5 bases from V and 4 bases from J, with 11 bases in between. The CDR3 sequence: CASSTGQFYGYTF. The CDR3 DNA reads TGTGCCAGCAGTACGGGACAATTCTATGGCTACACCTTC.

V gene TRBV7-2 combines with J gene TRBJ2-3, with a tentative D call TRBD1 (5 bases). Germline-derived CDR1 and CDR2 are SGHTA and FQGNSA. Trimming pared 5 bases from V and 6 bases from J, leaving 15 bases between. The CDR3 extends over 14 amino acids. Here the CDR3 reads CASSVGGAGDTQYF. The CDR3 region has the DNA TGTGCCAGCAGCGTGGGTGGGGCAGGCGATACGCAGTATTTT.

This clonotype has more than one count but fewer than ten. This chain joins TRBV15 and TRBJ2-5; 7 nucleotides match TRBD1. Germline CDR1 LNHNV, CDR2 YYDKDF (reference sequence). The CDR3 is 14 amino acids. The J segment lost 1 base and the V segment lost 3 bases, leaving 2 bases of the junction unmatched. The DNA for the CDR3 is TGTGCCACCAGCAGCCGGGACAGCCAAGAGACCCAGTACTTC. It yields the protein CATSSRDSQETQYF.

This clonotype was seen a few times. The chain carries TRBV5-1 and TRBJ2-7; D tentatively fits TRBD1 or TRBD2 (5 bases each). V lost 6 bases and J lost 3, with 19 bases in between. Germline assignment: CDR1 SGHRS and CDR2 YFSETQ. The CDR3 runs to 15 residues. This CDR3 is CASKISGARGYEQYF. The CDR3, as DNA: TGCGCCAGCAAAATATCCGGGGCCCGGGGCTACGAGCAGTACTTC. Full variable domain (remainder filled in from reference TRBV5-1 and TRBJ2-7): KAGVTQTPRYLIKTRGQQVTLSCSPISGHRSVSWYQQTPGQGLQFLFEYFSETQRNKGNFPGRFSGRQFSNSRSEMNVSTLELGDSALYLCASKISGARGYEQYFGPGTRLTVT.

The table lists this clonotype with a few counts. The chain uses TRBV20-1 and TRBJ1-6, with TRBD1 identical over 7 bases. In germline, CDR1 is DFQATT, CDR2 SNEGSKA (reference sequence). Losses at the gene ends were 3 bases for V and 10 bases for J; bases not matched to a gene: 6. The CDR3 is 13 amino acids. CDR3: CSARSTGRSPLHF. Written as DNA, the CDR3 is TGCAGTGCTAGGTCGACAGGGCGGTCACCCCTCCACTTT.